The 28 T cell receptor beta chains reported below all come from one sample, sequenced in a study of cytomegalovirus exposure and HLA in healthy donors. The PCR contained 60 Vbeta and 13 Jbeta primers. Assay: immunoSEQ multiplex PCR; the TCRdb copy retains only in-frame clones and omits some. Among 210,000 or so clones listed, more than 75% were seen once. The sample was PBMCs. These receptors came from a girl aged 2 to 10 in good health and CMV-seronegative.

The chain is built from TRBV5-1 and TRBJ2-7; maybe TRBD2 (5 bases). Germline CDR1 SGHRS, CDR2 YFSETQ. Trimming left V 3 bases short and J 0 bases short, with 16 bases between. The CDR3 is made up of 16 amino acids. The chain's CDR3 is CASSYSSAGGSYEQYF. DNA of the CDR3: TGCGCCAGCAGCTATAGTAGCGCCGGAGGCTCCTACGAGCAGTACTTC.

Remarks on this clone: Other DNA sequences of this sample code for an identical CDR3. The chain uses TRBV5-1 and TRBJ1-2; 7 bases fit TRBD1. This CDR3 has 12 amino acids. J lost 7 bases, V lost 0 bases, and 0 bases had no gene match. Germline V lookup: CDR1 SGHRS, CDR2 YFSETQ. CDR3 DNA sequence: TGCGCCAGCAGCTTGGGACAGGGTGGCTACACCTTC. It specifies CASSLGQGGYTF.

The V gene is TRBV27, the J gene TRBJ2-5, with 8 nucleotides matching TRBD2. V shed 5 bases and J 2 bases; nucleotides not matched to a gene: 4. This CDR3 spans 14 amino acids. Germline V gene data show CDR1 as MNHEY and CDR2 as SMNVEV (reference sequence). The CDR3 loop is CASSPLAEQETQYF. The CDR3 nucleotides are TGTGCCAGCAGTCCACTAGCGGAGCAAGAGACCCAGTACTTC.

J is TRBJ1-2 and V is TRBV6-1, with D tentatively TRBD1 (5 bases). Trimming stripped 6 bases from V and 4 bases from J, with 15 bases between. Germline CDR1 and CDR2: MNHNS and SASEGT. The CDR3 totals 14 residues. CDR3 coding DNA: TGTGCCAGCAGCGCAGGACAACCAGTCTATGGCTACACCTTC. Residues: CASSAGQPVYGYTF.

This clone was recorded a few times. The chain joins TRBV4-1 to TRBJ1-1; 8 bases are shared with TRBD1. V shed 6 bases, J shed 4 bases, and the junction held 7 bases outside the gene matches. CDR1 is MGHRA and CDR2 is YSYEKL in the germline V gene. The CDR3 spans 14 residues. The DNA for the CDR3 is TGCGCCAGCAGGACCCAGGACAGGGTCACTGAAGCTTTCTTT. Its protein is CASRTQDRVTEAFF.

This clone was recorded only once. The CDR3 here is CASSLPGQGAHEQYF. In DNA form, the CDR3 reads TGTGCCAGCAGTCTTCCGGGACAGGGGGCCCACGAGCAGTACTTC. The chain has TRBV6-1 and TRBJ2-7, with 12 nucleotides matching TRBD1. The CDR3 has 15 amino acids. The junction had 7 bases not matched to a gene; V was cut back by 5 bases and J by 5 bases. Looked up from germline, CDR1 is MNHNS and CDR2 is SASEGT.

The genes are TRBV6-1 and TRBJ2-1, with a possible D match to TRBD2 (5 bases). V dropped 2 bases and J dropped 6 bases, with 17 bases sitting between them. The CDR3 is made up of 16 amino acids. Germline CDR1 MNHNS, CDR2 SASEGT. The CDR3 loop reads CASSEQLGRLSNEQFF. CDR3 bases: TGTGCCAGCAGTGAACAACTAGGAAGGTTGTCCAATGAGCAGTTCTTC.

The chain recombines TRBV5-8 with TRBJ1-2; possibly TRBD1 for D (6 bases). Germline values: CDR1 SGHTS, CDR2 YDEGEE. The V gene lost 4 bases and the J gene lost 5 bases, with 9 bases spanning the gap. The CDR3 is made up of 12 amino acids. The CDR3 nucleotides are TGTGCCAGCAGCCGACAGGCTTATGGCTACACCTTC. This codes for CASSRQAYGYTF. Supplemented by reference TRBV5-8 and TRBJ1-2, the full variable domain reads EAGVTQSPTHLIKTRGQQATLRCSPISGHTSVYWYQQALGLGLQFLLWYDEGEERNRGNFPPRFSGRQFPNYSSELNVNALELEDSALYLCASSRQAYGYTFGSGTRLTVV.

The CDR3 DNA reads as TGTGCCAGCAGCCTCGAGCCGACAGTCGACGAGCAGTACTTC. Protein sequence: CASSLEPTVDEQYF. V and J are TRBV9 and TRBJ2-7; D perhaps matches TRBD1 (5 bases). CDR3 length equals 14 residues. The V end lost 4 bases, the J end lost 5 bases, and 16 bases lay between the germline ends. Germline CDR1 is SGDLS and CDR2 is YYNGEE. Filled out from reference TRBV9 and TRBJ2-7, the complete variable domain reads DSGVTQTPKHLITATGQRVTLRCSPRSGDLSVYWYQQSLDQGLQFLIQYYNGEERAKGNILERFSAQQFPDLHSELNLSSLELGDSALYFCASSLEPTVDEQYFGPGTRLTVT.

The chain has TRBV9 and TRBJ2-3, with 8 bases identical to TRBD2. The V and J ends lost 0 bases and 0 bases, in that order; junction bases with no gene match: 6. In germline, CDR1 is SGDLS, CDR2 YYNGEE. This CDR3 region has 17 residues. CDR3 residues: CASSVVSGGGSTDTQYF. The CDR3 DNA reads TGTGCCAGCAGCGTAGTTAGCGGCGGGGGGAGCACAGATACGCAGTATTTT.

V is TRBV29-1 and J is TRBJ1-2; 9 bases agree with TRBD1. The CDR3 has 13 amino acids. In germline, CDR1 is SQVTM, CDR2 ANQGSEA. The V and J ends lost 5 bases and 4 bases, in that order; junction bases with no gene match: 5. The CDR3, as DNA: TGCAGCGTTTTACAGGGGGCGACCTATGGCTACACCTTC. Protein: CSVLQGATYGYTF.

The rearrangement uses TRBV6-1 and TRBJ2-7; a weak D match, TRBD1 (5 bases). The germline V gene encodes CDR1 MNHNS and CDR2 SASEGT. The CDR3 sequence is 14 residues long. V was pared by 4 bases and J by 2 bases, with 12 bases between. CDR3 protein: CASSGRDSPYEQYF. The CDR3 DNA reads TGTGCCAGCAGTGGTCGCGACAGTCCCTACGAGCAGTACTTC.

This chain uses TRBV19 with TRBJ1-4; TRBD1 aligns across 9 bases. The germline gives CDR1 LNHDA, CDR2 SQIVND (reference sequence). The trim removed 5 bases at V and 8 bases at J, leaving 9 bases unmatched. The CDR3 length is 15 residues. CDR3 in DNA: TGTGCCAGTAGTGCCTACGGGACAGGGAAGGAAAAACTGTTTTTT. This encodes CASSAYGTGKEKLFF.

The rearrangement uses TRBV27 and TRBJ1-5; D may be TRBD1 (6 bases). The CDR3 consists of 15 residues. In germline, CDR1 is MNHEY, CDR2 SMNVEV (reference sequence). Trimming left V 4 bases short and J 7 bases short, with 17 bases between. The CDR3 sequence: CASSSGGRVRQPQHF. Here the CDR3 DNA reads TGTGCCAGCAGTTCGGGGGGCAGGGTGCGCCAGCCCCAGCATTTT.

The chain carries TRBV27 and TRBJ2-1; 11 positions match TRBD1. After removal of 5 bases from V and 5 bases from J, the junction contained 11 bases not matched to a gene. Germline-derived CDR1 and CDR2 are MNHEY and SMNVEV (reference sequence). This CDR3 has 17 amino acids. CDR3 sequence (DNA): TGTGCCAGCAGTCTGAGGCGGGACAGGGGGGTAAACAATGAGCAGTTCTTC. Its protein is CASSLRRDRGVNNEQFF.

V and J are TRBV27 and TRBJ2-7; D possibly corresponds to TRBD2 (7 bases). The CDR3 totals 14 residues. CDR1 and CDR2 (germline): MNHEY, SMNVEV (reference sequence). With 2 bases removed from V and 3 bases from J, the gap between germline ends came to 11 bases. CDR3 residues: CASSLRGASYEQYF. Written as DNA, the CDR3 is TGTGCCAGCAGTTTACGGGGGGCGAGCTACGAGCAGTACTTC.

The rearrangement joins TRBV10-3 to TRBJ2-7; the D is unclear. V lost 0 bases, J lost 1 base, and 10 bases lay in between. Germline lookup yields CDR1 ENHRY and CDR2 SYGVKD. The length of the CDR3 is 15 residues. CDR3 sequence: CAISESGEASYEQYF. CDR3 nucleotide sequence: TGTGCCATCAGTGAGTCGGGTGAGGCATCCTACGAGCAGTACTTC.

The rearrangement joins TRBV19 to TRBJ1-2, with 7 bases matching TRBD1. The germline CDR1 and CDR2 sequences are LNHDA and SQIVND (reference sequence). Trimming at V came to 3 bases and at J to 2 bases, leaving 6 bases not matched to a gene. This CDR3 spans 15 amino acids. The CDR3 nucleotides are TGTGCCAGTAGTATGGGAAGGGACAGAAACTATGGCTACACCTTC. Amino acid sequence: CASSMGRDRNYGYTF.

The chain couples TRBV4-1 to TRBJ1-5, with a possible D match to TRBD1 (5 bases). CDR1 is MGHRA and CDR2 is YSYEKL in the germline V gene. The CDR3 is 16 residues long. Trimming stripped 1 base from V and 1 base from J, with 11 bases between. CDR3 amino acids: CASSQGGLVSNQPQHF. CDR3 coding DNA: TGCGCCAGCAGCCAAGGGGGACTTGTAAGCAATCAGCCCCAGCATTTT.

The chain couples TRBV7-9 to TRBJ2-3; D is possibly TRBD1 (6 bases). Germline V CDR1 and CDR2: SEHNR, FQNEAQ (reference sequence). The CDR3 extends over 16 amino acids. V was cut by 4 bases and J by 8 bases, with 22 bases left in between. DNA for the CDR3: TGTGCCAGCAGCTCAAGCAGGACAGCGTATGGAGGTACGCAGTATTTT. Translation: CASSSSRTAYGGTQYF.

The rearrangement links TRBV14 to TRBJ2-3; TRBD2 matches 10 bases. The germline V gene has CDR1 SGHDN and CDR2 FVKESK. The CDR3 is 18 residues long. J was trimmed by 6 bases and V by 0 bases; bases with no gene match: 12. The CDR3 DNA follows: TGTGCCAGCAGCCAAGAGATGGCTAGCGGGGGAAGGTGGGATACGCAGTATTTT. Protein product: CASSQEMASGGRWDTQYF.

This clone was counted between two and nine times. The V call is TRBV2, the J call TRBJ1-5; 7 nucleotides line up with TRBD1. CDR1 and CDR2 (germline): SNHLY, FYNNEI. Losses at the gene ends were 7 bases for V and 0 bases for J; bases not matched to a gene: 6. This CDR3 is built from 15 residues. As DNA, the CDR3 is TGTGCCAGCATGAGGGGACAGTATAGCAATCAGCCCCAGCATTTT. Amino acid sequence: CASMRGQYSNQPQHF.

The V call is TRBV6-6, the J call TRBJ2-2, with 8 bases fitting TRBD2. J gave up 3 bases and V 7 bases, and 10 bases lay outside the gene matches. Germline CDR1 and CDR2: MNHNY and SVGAGI (reference sequence). The CDR3 has 16 amino acids. CDR3 amino acids: CASIRGTSGDTGELFF. In DNA form, the CDR3 reads TGTGCCAGCATTAGGGGGACTAGTGGGGACACCGGGGAGCTGTTTTTT.

V and J are TRBV18 and TRBJ1-2; D is unresolved. Germline V lookup: CDR1 KGHSH, CDR2 LQKENI. This CDR3 has 13 residues. Trimming left V 6 bases short and J 6 bases short, with 14 bases between. The CDR3 loop is CASSPGLINGYTF. The CDR3 bases are TGTGCCAGCTCCCCCGGACTGATAAATGGCTACACCTTC.

The chain recombines TRBV27 with TRBJ2-1; a weak D match, TRBD2 (5 bases). Trimming removed 4 bases at V and 0 bases at J, with 7 bases between. The CDR3 has 14 amino acids. Germline CDR1 reads MNHEY; CDR2 reads SMNVEV (reference sequence). The CDR3 here is CASSSGGSYNEQFF. The CDR3 nucleotides read TGTGCCAGCAGTTCTGGAGGCTCCTACAATGAGCAGTTCTTC.

The chain couples TRBV19 to TRBJ1-1; a weak D match, TRBD1 (6 bases). CDR1 is LNHDA and CDR2 is SQIVND in the germline V gene (reference sequence). V lost 2 bases, J lost 7 bases, and 8 bases lay in between. The CDR3 extends over 12 amino acids. The DNA for the CDR3 is TGTGCCAGTAGTATAAAGGACAGTGAAGCTTTCTTT. It is translated as CASSIKDSEAFF.

This chain connects TRBV2 to TRBJ1-4, with no clear D. This CDR3 spans 14 amino acids. Germline-derived CDR1 and CDR2 are SNHLY and FYNNEI. V was cut by 6 bases and J by 5 bases, with 13 bases left in between. The CDR3 loop is CASRGGSTNEKLFF. The CDR3 DNA follows: TGTGCCAGCAGGGGCGGGAGTACAAATGAAAAACTGTTTTTT.

The V call is TRBV6-6, the J call TRBJ1-3, with D uncertain. The germline V gene has CDR1 MNHNY and CDR2 SVGAGI (reference sequence). The CDR3 spans 14 residues. Deletions cut 6 bases from V and 4 bases from J, with 13 bases between. Here the CDR3 DNA reads TGTGCCAGCAGGTCCACTACTTCGGGAAACACCATATATTTT. Protein sequence: CASRSTTSGNTIYF.